These 12 T cell receptor beta chains were sequenced from one sample in a study of T cells expressing NK-cell markers (dated by TCRdb to about 2020). Library preparation used 5' RACE. Reads for this sample came from an Illumina HiSeq 2000. After reprocessing by TCRdb, each CDR3 protein sequence is one entry, and no DNA is given. This sample's records show some 280,000 distinct CDR3 sequences. About 0.39% of the sample comes from the top ten. The material sequenced was blood T cells: a sorted CD56 or NKG2C T cell subset, CD4+ or CD8+ T cells, or bulk PBMC T cells (not recorded which). The receptors stem from a man younger than 30 in good health. Donor details come from another sample of the same person, matched by shared clones.

The chain employs TRBV20-1 and TRBJ1-1. Germline V gene lookup returns CDR1 DFQATT and CDR2 SNEGSKA (reference sequence). This CDR3 comprises 14 residues. The CDR3 reads CSAPSHTWDTEAFF.

CDR3 loop: CSARSYQGSTEAFF. The chain couples TRBV20-1 to TRBJ1-1; TCRdb indicates TRBD1, and absent DNA this call remains unverified. Germline V gene lookup returns CDR1 DFQATT and CDR2 SNEGSKA (reference sequence). There are 14 residues in the CDR3.

The chain employs TRBV6-2 or TRBV6-3 and TRBJ2-1; without DNA, the TCRdb call of TRBD2 cannot be checked. The CDR3 runs 14 residues. Germline CDR1 reads MNHEY; CDR2 reads SVGEGT. This chain's CDR3 is CASSYWEGYNEQFF.

The CDR3 sequence: CASSLGRQGQPQHF. J is TRBJ1-5 and V is TRBV7-2; absent DNA, TCRdb's TRBD1 call cannot be checked. The CDR3 covers 14 residues. Per the germline V gene, CDR1 is SGHTA and CDR2 is FQGNSA.

This chain uses TRBV27 with TRBJ2-1; TCRdb calls TRBD2, which cannot be checked without DNA. Looked up from germline, CDR1 is MNHEY and CDR2 is SMNVEV (reference sequence). The CDR3 is 15 residues long. CDR3: CASSSRGGSEDEQFF.

The V call is TRBV11-2, the J call TRBJ2-5; with no DNA, the TCRdb D assignment of TRBD2 cannot be verified. This CDR3 has 16 residues. Germline CDR1 and CDR2: SGHAT and FQNNGV. The CDR3 loop is CASSSQGLAGMETQYF.

V is TRBV19 and J is TRBJ2-5; TCRdb indicates TRBD2, and absent DNA this call remains unverified. This CDR3 spans 15 amino acids. The germline V gene has CDR1 LNHDA and CDR2 SQIVND (reference sequence). The CDR3 sequence: CASRSPGLAQETQYF.

The gene calls are TRBV6-2 or TRBV6-3 and TRBJ1-1; TCRdb indicates TRBD1, and absent DNA this call remains unverified. CDR1 and CDR2 (germline): MNHEY, SVGEGT. The CDR3 covers 17 residues. CDR3 sequence reads: CASSEYVTGGGRTEAFF.

The chain carries TRBV12-3 or TRBV12-4 and TRBJ2-1; without DNA, the TCRdb call of TRBD1 cannot be checked. The CDR3 loop spans 14 amino acids. CDR3 protein: CASSLWGTYNEQFF.

This chain connects TRBV5-1 to TRBJ2-5. Germline CDR1 SGHRS, CDR2 YFSETQ. The CDR3 is 13 residues long. CDR3 in amino acids: CASSLDGSETQYF.

The chain couples TRBV5-5 to TRBJ2-5; TCRdb's D gene call, TRBD2, goes unchecked for lack of DNA. CDR1 and CDR2 from the germline V gene are SGHKS and YYEKEE (reference sequence). CDR3 length equals 16 residues. This CDR3 is CASSSGLAGHQETQYF.

CDR3 sequence reads: CSVAPRLSPGTGGTEAFF. The chain joins TRBV29-1 to TRBJ1-1; TCRdb's D call, TRBD1, is unchecked because there is no DNA. The CDR3 totals 18 residues. From germline, CDR1 is SQVTM and CDR2 ANQGSEA.